Following are 17 T cell receptor beta chains from one sample sequenced in a study of T-cell memory formation after mild COVID-19. TCRdb processed the 5' RACE reads anew with MiXCR; each CDR3 protein has one entry. This sample has 260,000 or so distinct CDR3 sequences; 16% occur once, and the top ten carry 20% to 25%. Source material: PBMCs or a T cell subset sorted from them (not recorded which). These receptors came from a man aged 18-30 years who had mild COVID-19 (a few samples of this study predate the infection). Cell type and time point are not known.

The genes are TRBV5-1 and TRBJ1-4, with D possibly matching TRBD1 (5 bases). The germline V gene has CDR1 SGHRS and CDR2 YFSETQ. This CDR3 contains 14 residues. V was trimmed by 4 bases and J by 8 bases, leaving 15 bases between them. The CDR3 nucleotides read TGCGCCAGCAGCCCGACAGTGTTCCGGGAAAAACTGTTTTTT. It yields the protein CASSPTVFREKLFF.

This clonotype was counted between two and nine times. V is TRBV7-9 and J is TRBJ1-5, with D uncertain. CDR1 is SEHNR and CDR2 is FQNEAQ in the germline V gene (reference sequence). Trimming took 1 base from V and 7 from J, leaving 8 bases between them. The CDR3 loop spans 13 amino acids. DNA for the CDR3: TGTGCCAGCAGCTTAGGCAGGACCCAGCCCCAGCATTTT. It is translated as CASSLGRTQPQHF.

This chain uses TRBV20-1 with TRBJ1-1, with D tentatively TRBD1 (5 bases). CDR3 size: 12 residues. Between the trimmed V and J ends, which lost 6 bases and 1 base, there was a span of 9 bases. Germline V gives CDR1 DFQATT, CDR2 SNEGSKA (reference sequence). CDR3 region: CSAGRPNTEAFF. The CDR3 DNA reads TGCAGTGCGGGGCGGCCGAACACTGAAGCTTTCTTT.

The chain couples TRBV5-1 to TRBJ1-1; tentatively, D is TRBD1 (6 bases). Germline CDR1 reads SGHRS; CDR2 reads YFSETQ. The CDR3 extends over 14 amino acids. V was shortened by 0 bases and J by 0 bases, with 6 bases between the two germline ends. For the CDR3, the DNA is TGCGCCAGCAGCTTGGGACAGGTGAACACTGAAGCTTTCTTT. Amino acid sequence: CASSLGQVNTEAFF. Complete variable domain (other parts from reference TRBV5-1 and TRBJ1-1): KAGVTQTPRYLIKTRGQQVTLSCSPISGHRSVSWYQQTPGQGLQFLFEYFSETQRNKGNFPGRFSGRQFSNSRSEMNVSTLELGDSALYLCASSLGQVNTEAFFGQGTRLTVV.

The V call is TRBV12-1, the J call TRBJ1-2. TRBV12-1 is a pseudogene. The CDR3 spans 13 residues. The CDR3 loop is CASSSDGYYGYTF. CDR3 bases: TGTGCCAGCAGCTCGGACGGCTACTATGGCTACACCTTC.

This clonotype showed up just a few times. The chain carries TRBV5-1 and TRBJ2-1, with D maybe TRBD1 (5 bases). The CDR3 length is 15 residues. The germline CDR1 and CDR2 sequences are SGHRS and YFSETQ. V lost 0 bases to trimming and J lost 2 bases, with 9 bases between them. CDR3 residues: CASSLERQTYNEQFF. The CDR3 nucleotides are TGCGCCAGCAGCTTGGAGCGACAGACCTACAATGAGCAGTTCTTC.

This clonotype occurred a few times. The chain combines TRBV12-3 or TRBV12-4 with TRBJ1-2; D remains unclear. CDR3 length equals 14 residues. Trimming took off 3 bases at V and 1 base at J, with 9 bases between the two ends. The CDR3 nucleotides read TGTGCCAGCAGTTTCGGCAGAGTTAACTATGGCTACACCTTC. Encoded protein: CASSFGRVNYGYTF.

There are a few counts of this clonotype. This sequence joins TRBV6-5 and TRBJ1-6, with 8 bases lining up with TRBD1. Germline V gene lookup returns CDR1 MNHEY and CDR2 SVGAGI. The CDR3 is 18 residues long. The J segment lost 6 bases and the V segment lost 0 bases, leaving 10 bases of the junction unmatched. CDR3 protein: CASSYSLLTGGVNSPLHF. In nucleotides, the CDR3 is TGTGCCAGCAGTTACTCCCTCTTAACAGGGGGTGTTAATTCACCCCTCCACTTT.

The rearrangement links TRBV20-1 to TRBJ1-4, with 10 bases lining up with TRBD1. Unmatched junction bases numbered 5, after V lost 3 bases and J lost 7 bases. The CDR3 runs to 14 residues. Per germline, CDR1 DFQATT and CDR2 SNEGSKA (reference sequence). Here the CDR3 reads CSASVGTGAEKLFF. CDR3 bases: TGCAGTGCTAGTGTCGGGACAGGGGCTGAAAAACTGTTTTTT.

The rearrangement joins TRBV10-2 to TRBJ1-5, with D hard to call. The CDR3 loop spans 14 amino acids. The V end was cut by 2 bases, the J end by 4 bases, with 9 bases between. CDR1 and CDR2 (germline): WSHSY, SAAADI. CDR3 amino acids: CASSESHLNQPQHF. CDR3 nucleotide sequence: TGCGCCAGCAGTGAGAGTCACCTTAATCAGCCCCAGCATTTT.

The rearrangement joins TRBV7-9 to TRBJ1-1; 7 bases are a match to TRBD1. Trimming at V came to 5 bases and at J to 0 bases, leaving 9 bases not matched to a gene. The CDR3 extends over 16 amino acids. The germline V gene encodes CDR1 SEHNR and CDR2 FQNEAQ (reference sequence). The CDR3 bases are TGTGCCAGCAGCCCGAGAGGACAGGTTATGAACACTGAAGCTTTCTTT. Encoded protein: CASSPRGQVMNTEAFF.

The CDR3 sequence: CATSTRQNTEAFF. For the CDR3, the DNA is TGTGCCACCTCCACCCGCCAGAACACTGAAGCTTTCTTT. The chain couples TRBV7-9 to TRBJ1-1; no clear D. This CDR3 is built from 13 residues. V lost 10 bases and J 1 base, leaving 13 bases between the germline ends. Germline V gene data show CDR1 as SEHNR and CDR2 as FQNEAQ (reference sequence).

V and J are TRBV20-1 and TRBJ2-1, with TRBD2 identical over 8 bases. This CDR3 is 14 amino acids long. Germline V gives CDR1 DFQATT, CDR2 SNEGSKA (reference sequence). V lost 1 base, J lost 7 bases, and 6 bases stayed unmatched. CDR3: CSARASGSLNEQFF. The CDR3 DNA reads as TGCAGTGCTAGAGCGAGCGGGAGTTTAAATGAGCAGTTCTTC.

This clonotype occurred many times. V and J are TRBV12-3 or TRBV12-4 and TRBJ1-1; tentatively, D is TRBD1 (5 bases). Trimming took 8 bases from V and 5 from J, leaving 9 bases between them. This CDR3 comprises 11 residues. CDR3 residues: CASSRGTEAFF. CDR3 coding DNA: TGTGCCAGCTCACGGGGGACTGAAGCTTTCTTT.

There are a few counts of this clonotype. The CDR3 spells CSARGYTF. In DNA form, the CDR3 reads TGCAGTGCTAGAGGCTACACCTTC. The chain joins TRBV20-1 to TRBJ1-2; unclear D gene. The CDR3 loop spans 8 amino acids. V was shortened by 1 base and J by 9 bases, with 0 bases between the two germline ends. The germline CDR1 and CDR2 sequences are DFQATT and SNEGSKA (reference sequence).

In its sample, this clonotype was seen a few times. The J gene is TRBJ1-1, the V gene TRBV5-1; TRBD1 might be the D (5 bases). CDR3 length: 13 residues. V dropped 4 bases and J dropped 3 bases, with 10 bases sitting between them. Germline CDR1 and CDR2: SGHRS and YFSETQ. CDR3 loop: CASSKGHDTEAFF. CDR3 coding DNA: TGCGCCAGCAGCAAAGGACACGACACTGAAGCTTTCTTT.

The chain has TRBV28 and TRBJ1-2, with D perhaps TRBD1 (6 bases). The CDR3 covers 17 residues. Trimming removed 2 bases at V and 8 bases at J, with 24 bases between. In germline, CDR1 is MDHEN, CDR2 SYDVKM. The chain's CDR3 is CASSLAGHRERVGGYTF. The CDR3 DNA reads as TGTGCCAGCAGTTTAGCGGGACACAGGGAAAGAGTCGGGGGCTACACCTTC.